The source of this T cell receptor (beta chain) is a study of T cell changes during pregnancy in multiple sclerosis. The CDR3 has 15 amino acids. This clone came up a few times. Measured with immunoSEQ multiplex PCR; TCRdb has only the in-frame clones, and not every one. The repertoire holds more than 50,000 clones, nearly 90% seen once, with 2.5% in the top ten. The source material was peripheral blood, sampled in the first trimester of pregnancy. The chain uses TRBV1 and TRBJ1-1. TRBV1 is a documented pseudogene. This TCR was recovered from a female donor with multiple sclerosis, enrolled in a pregnancy study. CDR3 loop: CTSSPRGNKNTEAFF. The CDR3 DNA is TGCACCAGCAGCCCCCGAGGGAACAAGAACACTGAAGCTTTCTTT.